The sequence of this TCR beta chain was determined in a study of OX40 agonist ivuxolimab in advanced cancers. About the study: At 0.01 to 10 mg/kg, ivuxolimab was administered intravenously to patients every 2 weeks. Aged roughly 23 to 80 with a mean of 60 years, they were about 83% male. Patients with prior anti-PD-1, anti-PD-L1 or anti-CTLA-4 therapy were eligible; approximately 40% had some.

Method: immunoSEQ multiplex PCR; TCRdb's copy keeps in-frame clones and lacks some. The sample holds roughly 100,000 clones; over 75% are singletons and the top ten take 3.5% to 4%. Germline CDR1 reads SGHDT; CDR2 reads YYEEEE. This CDR3 has 13 residues. Trimming shortened V by 5 bases and J by 0 bases, and 9 bases separated the two germline ends. The clonotype was recovered from an adult with an advanced solid tumor such as melanoma, head and neck, liver or kidney cancer. The starting material was CD4+ or CD8+ T cells sorted from blood, obtained in a trial of the OX40 agonist ivuxolimab. The J gene is TRBJ2-7, the V gene TRBV5-6; no reliable D call. CDR3 residues: CASRRGSSYEQYF. The DNA for the CDR3 is TGTGCCAGCAGGCGTGGGTCCTCCTACGAGCAGTACTTC.